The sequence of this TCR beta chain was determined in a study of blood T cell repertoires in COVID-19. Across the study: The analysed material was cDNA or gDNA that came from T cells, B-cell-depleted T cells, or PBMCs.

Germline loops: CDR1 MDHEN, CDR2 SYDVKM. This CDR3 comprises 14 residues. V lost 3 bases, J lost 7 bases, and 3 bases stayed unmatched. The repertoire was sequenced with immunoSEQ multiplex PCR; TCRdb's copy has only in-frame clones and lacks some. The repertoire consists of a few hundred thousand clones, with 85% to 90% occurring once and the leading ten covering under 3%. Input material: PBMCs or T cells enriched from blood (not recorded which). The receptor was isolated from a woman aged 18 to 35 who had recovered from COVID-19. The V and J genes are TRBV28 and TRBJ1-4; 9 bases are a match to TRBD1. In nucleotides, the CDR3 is TGTGCCAGCAGTTTGGGACAGGGCGGTGAAAAACTGTTTTTT. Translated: CASSLGQGGEKLFF.